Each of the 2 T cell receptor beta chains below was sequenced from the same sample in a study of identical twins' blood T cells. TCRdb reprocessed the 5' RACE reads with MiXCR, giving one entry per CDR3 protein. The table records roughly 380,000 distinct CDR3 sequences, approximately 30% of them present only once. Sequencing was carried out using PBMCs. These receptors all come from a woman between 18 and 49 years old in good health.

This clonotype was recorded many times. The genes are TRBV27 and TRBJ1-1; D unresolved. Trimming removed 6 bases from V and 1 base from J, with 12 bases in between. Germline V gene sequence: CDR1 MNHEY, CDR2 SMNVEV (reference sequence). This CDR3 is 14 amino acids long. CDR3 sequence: CASSLGYTNTEAFF. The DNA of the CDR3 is TGTGCCAGCAGCCTTGGGTACACGAACACTGAAGCTTTCTTT.

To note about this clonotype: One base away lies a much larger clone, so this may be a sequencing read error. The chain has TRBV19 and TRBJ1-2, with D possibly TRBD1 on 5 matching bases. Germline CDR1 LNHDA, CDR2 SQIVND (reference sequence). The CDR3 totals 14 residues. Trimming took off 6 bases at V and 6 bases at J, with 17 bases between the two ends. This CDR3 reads CASRKTETGHGYTF. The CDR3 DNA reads TGTGCCAGTAGGAAGACAGAAACTGGCCATGGCTACACCTTC.